The 19 T cell receptor beta chains given below trace back to one sample, sequenced in a study of blood T cell repertoires in COVID-19. Libraries were prepared by immunoSEQ multiplex PCR; TCRdb keeps only in-frame clonotypes and omits some of them. The table lists under 400,000 clones, approximately 89% of them singletons. The sample taken for sequencing was peripheral blood. The receptors originated from an older woman with COVID-19, enrolled during active disease.

CDR3 DNA: TGCGCCAGCAGCTTGTCTGGCCAGGGGTGGGAAAAACTGTTTTTT. This encodes CASSLSGQGWEKLFF. The chain employs TRBV5-1 and TRBJ1-4, with a possible D match to TRBD1 (6 bases). CDR3 length equals 15 residues. Per germline, CDR1 SGHRS and CDR2 YFSETQ. The germline V and J ends were trimmed by 1 base and 8 bases, with 15 bases remaining between them.

The rearrangement uses TRBV16 and TRBJ1-2; a possible D gene is TRBD1 (6 bases). This CDR3 has 16 residues. V lost 0 bases and J lost 0, with 11 bases in between. Germline values: CDR1 KGHSY, CDR2 FQNENV. In DNA form, the CDR3 reads TGTGCCAGCAGCCAATCCTTGGCAGGGGCTAACTATGGCTACACCTTC. This translates into CASSQSLAGANYGYTF.

The chain has TRBV6-5 and TRBJ1-1; D might be TRBD1 (5 bases). This CDR3 has 12 residues. Trimming stripped 7 bases from V and 8 bases from J, with 14 bases between. Germline lookup yields CDR1 MNHEY and CDR2 SVGAGI. CDR3 region: CASTPGAGEAFF. DNA of the CDR3: TGTGCCAGCACCCCCGGGGCGGGGGAAGCTTTCTTT.

CDR3 coding DNA: TGCGCCAGCAGCCCGACAGGGCTCGGTGGACAGCCCCAGCATTTT. Translated: CASSPTGLGGQPQHF. V is TRBV5-1 and J is TRBJ1-5, with TRBD1 matching 7 bases. The trim removed 4 bases at V and 7 bases at J, leaving 11 bases unmatched. The germline CDR1 and CDR2 sequences are SGHRS and YFSETQ. This CDR3 is 15 amino acids long.

The chain employs TRBV6-6 and TRBJ1-5, with D tentatively TRBD1 (5 bases). The CDR3 has 14 residues. V was pared by 5 bases and J by 2 bases, with 10 bases between. CDR1 MNHNY and CDR2 SVGAGI come from the germline V gene (reference sequence). CDR3 sequence: CASSQGVGNQPQHF. The CDR3 region has the DNA TGTGCCAGCAGTCAAGGGGTAGGCAATCAGCCCCAGCATTTT.

The chain is built from TRBV18 and TRBJ1-6; D not certain. In germline, CDR1 is KGHSH, CDR2 LQKENI. CDR3 length: 14 amino acids. V lost 3 bases to trimming and J lost 6 bases, with 9 bases between them. In nucleotides, the CDR3 is TGTGCCAGCTCACCGCCGAGGAGTAATTCACCCCTCCACTTT. Translated, it gives CASSPPRSNSPLHF.

The chain is built from TRBV29-1 and TRBJ2-1; D gene unclear. Germline lookup yields CDR1 SQVTM and CDR2 ANQGSEA. CDR3 length: 11 residues. V gave up 7 bases and J gave up 4 bases, with 8 bases separating them. CDR3 amino acids: CSAYLYNEQFF. The CDR3 DNA follows: TGCAGCGCCTACCTTTACAATGAGCAGTTCTTC.

A few counts support this clone. This rearrangement joins TRBV9 to TRBJ1-3; D is perhaps TRBD1 (6 bases). CDR1 is SGDLS and CDR2 is YYNGEE in the germline V gene. The V end lost 4 bases, the J end lost 0 bases, and 17 bases lay between the germline ends. The CDR3 is made up of 17 amino acids. CDR3 DNA sequence: TGTGCCAGCAGCCTGCGACAGGTTTCAAGCTCTGGAAACACCATATATTTT. This translates into CASSLRQVSSSGNTIYF.

This chain joins TRBV3-1 (or the pseudogene TRBV3-2) and TRBJ1-2; D possibly corresponds to TRBD1 (6 bases). The CDR3 is 11 amino acids. The V end was cut by 5 bases, the J end by 8 bases, with 9 bases between. Germline values: CDR1 LGHDT, CDR2 YNNKEL (reference sequence). The CDR3 loop reads CASSSGQGYTF. CDR3 DNA: TGTGCCAGCAGCTCGGGACAAGGCTACACCTTC.

V and J are TRBV12-3 or TRBV12-4 and TRBJ1-2; TRBD1 might be the D (5 bases). This CDR3 spans 13 amino acids. Trimming removed 3 bases at V and 8 bases at J, with 13 bases between. Here the CDR3 reads CASSFNPNRGYTF. In DNA form, the CDR3 reads TGTGCCAGCAGTTTTAACCCAAACAGGGGCTACACCTTC.

The chain carries TRBV19 and TRBJ1-1, with D perhaps TRBD1 (6 bases). This CDR3 contains 14 residues. Looked up from germline, CDR1 is LNHDA and CDR2 is SQIVND (reference sequence). Between the trimmed V and J ends, which lost 3 bases and 6 bases, there was a span of 14 bases. CDR3: CASSMVTGIAEAFF. CDR3 in DNA: TGTGCCAGTAGTATGGTCACAGGGATCGCTGAAGCTTTCTTT.

As to this clone: Relative to the germline gene, one junction end is altered; a read error may explain this. The rearrangement joins TRBV7-2 to TRBJ1-2, with a weak D call TRBD1 (6 bases). Germline assignment: CDR1 SGHTA and CDR2 FQGNSA. This CDR3 is 13 amino acids long. CDR3 nucleotides: TGTGCCAGCACCTTACCAGGGGCCCAAGGCTACACCTTC. Protein product: CASTLPGAQGYTF. The full variable domain, rest sourced from reference TRBV7-2 and TRBJ1-2, is GAGVSQSPSNKVTEKGKDVELRCDPISGHTALYWYRQSLGQGLEFLIYFQGNSAPDKSGLPSDRFSAERTGGSVSTLTIQRTQQEDSAVYLCASTLPGAQGYTFGSGTRLTVV.

The chain employs TRBV5-4 and TRBJ1-3, with D tentatively TRBD1 (6 bases). This CDR3 comprises 13 residues. CDR1 and CDR2 (germline): SGHNT, YYREEE (reference sequence). The V gene lost 3 bases and the J gene lost 4 bases, with 8 bases spanning the gap. The CDR3: CASSYDRGNTIYF. The CDR3 DNA sequence: TGTGCCAGCAGCTATGACAGGGGAAACACCATATATTTT.

This chain joins TRBV3-1 (or the pseudogene TRBV3-2) and TRBJ2-7; D perhaps matches TRBD1 (6 bases). Germline V gene sequence: CDR1 LGHDT, CDR2 YNNKEL (reference sequence). The CDR3 contains 15 residues. V lost 5 bases and J lost 2, with 16 bases in between. Here the CDR3 reads CASSIQQGPTYEQYF. The DNA of the CDR3 is TGTGCCAGCAGCATCCAACAGGGCCCCACCTACGAGCAGTACTTC.

Only one count was recorded for this clone. The chain joins TRBV7-8 to TRBJ1-1; D gene uncertain. Germline CDR1 reads SGHVS; CDR2 reads FQNEAQ. V lost 5 bases, J lost 6 bases, and 19 bases lay in between. The CDR3 runs to 15 residues. CDR3 sequence: CASSISGGRRAEAFF. The CDR3 nucleotides read TGTGCCAGCAGCATTAGTGGCGGCCGCCGAGCTGAAGCTTTCTTT.

The chain combines TRBV14 with TRBJ2-3; D is perhaps TRBD1 (6 bases). Germline CDR1 is SGHDN and CDR2 is FVKESK. V lost 2 bases and J lost 1, with 10 bases in between. The CDR3 has 15 amino acids. The CDR3 spells CASSQQGPRTDTQYF. The CDR3 nucleotides are TGTGCCAGCAGCCAACAGGGGCCCCGCACAGATACGCAGTATTTT. The entire variable domain, with the rest obtained from reference TRBV14 and TRBJ2-3, is as follows: EAGVTQFPSHSVIEKGQTVTLRCDPISGHDNLYWYRRVMGKEIKFLLHFVKESKQDESGMPNNRFLAERTGGTYSTLKVQPAELEDSGVYFCASSQQGPRTDTQYFGPGTRLTVL.

The chain joins TRBV7-9 to TRBJ2-3, with D uncertain. The CDR3 runs to 13 residues. V lost 4 bases and J lost 2, with 7 bases in between. CDR1 and CDR2 from the germline V gene are SEHNR and FQNEAQ (reference sequence). In DNA, the CDR3 is TGTGCCAGCAGCTCAGGTTCCACAGATACGCAGTATTTT. Translation: CASSSGSTDTQYF.

This chain joins TRBV30 and TRBJ2-7; 12 nucleotides agree with TRBD1. Trimming took 2 bases from V and 7 from J; bases not matched to a gene: 6. Germline CDR1 and CDR2: GTSNPN and SVGIG (reference sequence). There are 14 residues in the CDR3. The CDR3 reads CAWSFGTGGDEQYF. For the CDR3, the DNA is TGTGCCTGGAGTTTCGGGACAGGGGGCGATGAGCAGTACTTC.

The chain employs TRBV2 and TRBJ2-1; 8 nucleotides match TRBD2. The V and J ends lost 5 bases and 4 bases, in that order; junction bases with no gene match: 4. The germline gives CDR1 SNHLY, CDR2 FYNNEI. This CDR3 contains 14 residues. The CDR3 DNA reads TGTGCCAGCAGTACGGGACTAGGTTACAATGAGCAGTTCTTC. This translates into CASSTGLGYNEQFF.